This TCR beta chain is drawn from a study of T cells in Graves' hyperthyroidism and ophthalmopathy. At least ten counts were recorded for this clonotype. RNA transcripts served as the template for amplifying TCR beta CDR3 regions. First-round RT-PCR of the TCR CDR3 relied on the HTBI primer set. MiXCR, applied by TCRdb to the multiplex PCR reads, yields one record per CDR3 protein. The table includes 300,000 to 450,000 distinct CDR3 sequences, about 15% detected once. Trimming cost V 3 bases and J 5 bases; bases outside gene matches: 16. The CDR3 covers 18 residues. Germline assignment: CDR1 DFQATT and CDR2 SNEGSKA (reference sequence).

The origin of this receptor is a woman in her twenties or thirties with Graves' ophthalmopathy. The chain uses TRBV20-1 and TRBJ2-1, with 10 bases fitting TRBD2. Sequencing was done on a sample of blood. CDR3 amino acids: CSASPASGGRRVNNEQFF. The CDR3 region has the DNA TGCAGTGCTAGCCCGGCTAGCGGGGGCCGGAGGGTAAACAATGAGCAGTTCTTC.